A single sample is the source of the 19 T cell receptor beta chains below, sequenced in a study of shared clonotypes between healthy human individuals. Clones were sequenced by immunoSEQ multiplex PCR, and TCRdb holds only the in-frame ones, with some missing. This table has some 500,000 clones, 79% appearing once. The sample consisted of PBMCs. The origin of the receptors is a woman in her thirties or forties in good health. Some clones in this sample may be carry-over from other donors' samples.

The CDR3 coding sequence is TGTGCCAGCAGTGAGGGACTGGGAGCCTATGGCTACACCTTC. This sequence encodes CASSEGLGAYGYTF. V and J are TRBV2 and TRBJ1-2; TRBD1 might be the D (5 bases). Trimming removed 3 bases from V and 4 bases from J, with 12 bases in between. The V gene's germline CDR1 is SNHLY and CDR2 FYNNEI. This CDR3 is 14 amino acids long.

The V call is TRBV11-3, the J call TRBJ2-2, with a weak D call TRBD1 (6 bases). The CDR3 has 14 residues. Trimming stripped 3 bases from V and 4 bases from J, with 9 bases between. Germline V lookup: CDR1 SGHNT, CDR2 YENEEA. The CDR3 DNA reads as TGTGCCAGCAGCTTGGGACACAGCACCGGGGAGCTGTTTTTT. Translating it yields CASSLGHSTGELFF.

J is TRBJ1-2 and V is TRBV5-4; a possible D gene is TRBD1 (5 bases). The CDR3 length is 15 residues. The germline V gene encodes CDR1 SGHNT and CDR2 YYREEE (reference sequence). The V end lost 1 base, the J end lost 7 bases, and 17 bases lay between the germline ends. CDR3 residues: CASSLYRGSLSGYTF. The CDR3 DNA is TGTGCCAGCAGCTTGTATAGGGGATCATTGAGTGGCTACACCTTC.

Comment on this clone: A far larger clone differs by one base, so this is likely a read error. This chain uses TRBV29-1 with TRBJ1-1; 9 bases fit TRBD1. Germline loops: CDR1 SQVTM, CDR2 ANQGSEA. The length of the CDR3 is 13 residues. The CDR3 DNA is TGCAGCGTGCCCGGGACAGGGAACACTGAAGCTCTCTTT. It codes for CSVPGTGNTEALF. Filled out from reference TRBV29-1 and TRBJ1-1, the complete variable domain reads SAVISQKPSRDICQRGTSLTIQCQVDSQVTMMFWYRQQPGQSLTLIATANQGSEATYESGFVIDKFPISRPNLTFSTLTVSNMSPEDSSIYLCSVPGTGNTEALFGQGTRLTVV.

This clone has only one observation. The chain recombines TRBV15 with TRBJ2-7; no firm D call. V was cut by 1 base and J by 2 bases, with 9 bases left in between. This CDR3 is built from 14 residues. Germline lookup yields CDR1 LNHNV and CDR2 YYDKDF (reference sequence). CDR3 nucleotides: TGTGCCACCAGCAGAGCTAAGGGTCCCTACGAGCAGTACTTC. Its protein product is CATSRAKGPYEQYF.

The V gene is TRBV10-1, the J gene TRBJ2-1; D not certain. The length of the CDR3 is 13 residues. Germline V CDR1 and CDR2: WNHNN, SYGVQD (reference sequence). Trimming removed 4 bases at V and 4 bases at J, with 8 bases between. In nucleotides, the CDR3 is TGCGCCAGCAGTGGGGTCCAATACAATGAGCAGTTCTTC. It specifies CASSGVQYNEQFF.

The chain couples TRBV2 to TRBJ2-1; 11 bases fit TRBD2. The CDR3 length is 17 residues. The ends lost 5 bases at V and 1 base at J; junction bases unmatched: 7. The germline CDR1 and CDR2 sequences are SNHLY and FYNNEI. The CDR3 nucleotides read TGTGCCAGCAGTCTCCGCAGACTAGCGGGATCCTACAATGAGCAGTTCTTC. This encodes CASSLRRLAGSYNEQFF.

This clone came up once. The chain employs TRBV27 and TRBJ1-3, with D possibly being TRBD1 (5 bases). The V end was cut by 5 bases, the J end by 4 bases, with 9 bases between. From germline, CDR1 is MNHEY and CDR2 SMNVEV (reference sequence). The CDR3 loop spans 13 amino acids. CDR3 loop: CASSPDTGNTIYF. The CDR3, as DNA: TGTGCCAGCAGTCCGGACACAGGAAACACCATATATTTT.

This chain links TRBV5-1 with TRBJ2-3, with D tentatively TRBD2 (7 bases). V lost 3 bases and J lost 5, with 13 bases in between. The CDR3 runs to 14 residues. Germline CDR1 and CDR2: SGHRS and YFSETQ. The CDR3 coding sequence is TGCGCCAGCAGCTCGGGGGGCCCTTTAGATACGCAGTATTTT. Its translation is CASSSGGPLDTQYF.

This clone came up once. This chain joins TRBV28 and TRBJ1-1; D possibly corresponds to TRBD1 (6 bases). The germline V gene encodes CDR1 MDHEN and CDR2 SYDVKM. The CDR3 covers 14 residues. Deletions cut 6 bases from V and 0 bases from J, with 11 bases between. The CDR3 loop reads CASRPGQLNTEAFF. DNA of the CDR3: TGTGCCAGCAGACCGGGACAACTGAACACTGAAGCTTTCTTT.

The chain employs TRBV28 and TRBJ2-7; 8 bases are a match to TRBD1. The CDR3 has 14 residues. The germline V gene encodes CDR1 MDHEN and CDR2 SYDVKM. V lost 6 bases and J lost 5; bases outside the gene matches: 9. The chain's CDR3 is CASRLGQGSHEQYF. CDR3 in DNA: TGTGCCAGCAGACTAGGACAGGGTTCCCACGAGCAGTACTTC.

The chain links TRBV18 to TRBJ1-1; no clear D. The germline V and J ends were trimmed by 1 base and 4 bases, with 7 bases remaining between them. The CDR3 sequence is 13 residues long. Germline V gene lookup returns CDR1 KGHSH and CDR2 LQKENI. The CDR3, as DNA: TGTGCCAGCTCACCACAGGGTCCCACTGAAGCTTTCTTT. Amino acids: CASSPQGPTEAFF.

This clone was detected once. A far more abundant clone sits one base away, making this likely a read error. This chain joins TRBV5-6 and TRBJ2-1; weak D call: TRBD1 (6 bases). V lost 6 bases and J 9 bases, leaving 22 bases between the germline ends. The germline V gene has CDR1 SGHDT and CDR2 YYEEEE. This CDR3 contains 15 residues. The CDR3 is CASNRPGQGWGEQFF. CDR3 coding DNA: TGTGCCAGCAACCGTCCGGGGCAGGGGTGGGGTGAGCAGTTCTTC.

The CDR3 bases are TGTGCCACCTCCCACCTTAGGGACGGCTACACCTTC. Residues: CATSHLRDGYTF. This sequence joins TRBV6-9 and TRBJ1-2; weak D call: TRBD1 (5 bases). Trimming took 10 bases from V and 8 from J, leaving 17 bases between them. CDR1 is MNHGY and CDR2 is SVAAGI in the germline V gene. This CDR3 region has 12 residues.

The chain is built from TRBV6-6 and TRBJ2-7; D may be TRBD1 (5 bases). Per germline, CDR1 MNHNY and CDR2 SVGAGI (reference sequence). The CDR3 is made up of 12 amino acids. Trimming cost V 4 bases and J 2 bases, with 6 bases left between them. The CDR3 loop reads CASSSQAYEQYF. As DNA, the CDR3 is TGTGCCAGCAGTTCACAGGCCTACGAGCAGTACTTC.

The CDR3 spells CASSPNSGTFREQYF. CDR3 coding DNA: TGTGCCAGCAGCCCGAACTCCGGGACCTTCAGAGAGCAGTACTTC. The chain uses TRBV4-2 and TRBJ2-7; possibly TRBD1 or TRBD2 for D (5 bases each). CDR3 length: 15 residues. Germline lookup yields CDR1 LGHNA and CDR2 YNFKEQ. V shed 4 bases and J shed 7 bases, with 20 bases lying between them.

This clone was picked up a small number of times. Here the CDR3 DNA reads TGTGCCACCGGGACAGAACGTTACGAGCAGTACTTC. Amino acid sequence: CATGTERYEQYF. V usage is TRBV2 and J usage is TRBJ2-7; 7 bases map to TRBD1. After removal of 10 bases from V and 4 bases from J, the junction contained 7 bases not matched to a gene. The germline CDR1 and CDR2 sequences are SNHLY and FYNNEI. This CDR3 has 12 residues. The variable domain in full, with the rest retrieved from reference TRBV2 and TRBJ2-7, is EPEVTQTPSHQVTQMGQEVILRCVPISNHLYFYWYRQILGQKVEFLVSFYNNEISEKSEIFDDQFSVERPDGSNFTLKIRSTKLEDSAMYFCATGTERYEQYFGPGTRLTVT.

In its sample, this clone was seen a few times. The chain recombines TRBV4-3 with TRBJ2-1; tentative D call: TRBD2 (6 bases). The CDR3 length is 17 residues. The V end lost 4 bases, the J end lost 6 bases, and 22 bases lay between the germline ends. Germline V gene data show CDR1 as LGHNA and CDR2 as YSLEER. CDR3 residues: CASSPRGGGMGGNEQFF. CDR3 bases: TGCGCCAGCAGCCCCAGAGGAGGCGGGATGGGGGGCAATGAGCAGTTCTTC.

V usage is TRBV5-5 and J usage is TRBJ2-2; 8 bases agree with TRBD2. Germline CDR1 SGHKS, CDR2 YYEKEE (reference sequence). J gave up 2 bases and V 1 base, and 7 bases lay outside the gene matches. CDR3 length: 17 amino acids. In nucleotides, the CDR3 is TGTGCCAGCAGCTTGCGTCCGGGACTAGTTAACACCGGGGAGCTGTTTTTT. Translated, it gives CASSLRPGLVNTGELFF.